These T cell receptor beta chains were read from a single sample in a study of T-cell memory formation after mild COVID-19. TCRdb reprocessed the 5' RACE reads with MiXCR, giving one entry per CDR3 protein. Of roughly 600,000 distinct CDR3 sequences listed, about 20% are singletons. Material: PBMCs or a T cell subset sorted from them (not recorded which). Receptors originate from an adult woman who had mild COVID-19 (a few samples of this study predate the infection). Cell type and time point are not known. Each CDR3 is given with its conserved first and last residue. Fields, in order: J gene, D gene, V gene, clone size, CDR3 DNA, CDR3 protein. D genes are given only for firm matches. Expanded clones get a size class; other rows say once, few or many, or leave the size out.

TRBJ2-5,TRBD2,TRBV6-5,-,TGTGCCAGCAGTTACTCGAAACAGTTGGGAGGGGAGACCCAGTACTTC,CASSYSKQLGGETQYF
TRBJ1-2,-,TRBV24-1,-,TGTGCCACAGGCCACCTAGTCGGGATCGGCCCCTATGGCTACACCTTC,CATGHLVGIGPYGYTF
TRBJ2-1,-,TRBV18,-,TGTGCCAGCTCACCTGGCCAGGGTCGATGGAATGAGCAGTTCTTC,CASSPGQGRWNEQFF
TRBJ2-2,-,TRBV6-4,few,TGTGCCAGCAGTGACGGACAGTCCACCGGGGAGCTGTTTTTT,CASSDGQSTGELFF
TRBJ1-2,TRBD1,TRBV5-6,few,TGTGCCAGCAGCCGTACAGGGGCCTATGGCTACACCTTC,CASSRTGAYGYTF
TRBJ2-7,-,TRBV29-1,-,TGCAGCGCCGGGACGGAAAGCTACGAGCAGTACTTC,CSAGTESYEQYF
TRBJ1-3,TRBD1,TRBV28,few,TGTGCCAGCAGTTTAACCCGGGGCAGGGGGCTCGGAAACACCATATATTTT,CASSLTRGRGLGNTIYF
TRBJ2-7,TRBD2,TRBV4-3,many,TGCGCCAGCAGCCAACAAGCGGGAGCCACCTACGAGCAGTACTTC,CASSQQAGATYEQYF
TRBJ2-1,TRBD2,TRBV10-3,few,TGTGCCATCAGTTGGAGCGGGAGGTCGGACAATGAGCAGTTCTTC,CAISWSGRSDNEQFF
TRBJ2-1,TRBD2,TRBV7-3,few,TGTGCCAGCAGCTTAACGGGCGGACTAGCGGGAGGGGAGCAGTTCTTC,CASSLTGGLAGGEQFF
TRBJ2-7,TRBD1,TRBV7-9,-,TGTGCCAGCAGCCGGTCGGGACAGGGTTGGGAGCAGTACTTC,CASSRSGQGWEQYF
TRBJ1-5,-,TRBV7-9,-,TGTGCCAGCAGCTTAGCAGCCTCCAATCAGCACCAGCATTTT,CASSLAASNQHQHF
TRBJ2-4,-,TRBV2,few,TGTGCCAGCAGTGAGGAGTCACTAGCCAAAAACATTCAGTACTTC,CASSEESLAKNIQYF
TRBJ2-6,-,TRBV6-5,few,TGTGCCAGCAGTTACTCGACGGGGGCCAACGTCCTGACTTTC,CASSYSTGANVLTF
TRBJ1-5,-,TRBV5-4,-,TGTGCCAGCAGCTTACAAGGAACTCAGCCCCAGCATTTT,CASSLQGTQPQHF
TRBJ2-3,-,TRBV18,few,TGTGCCAGCTCACAAACAGGTCCCCGCACAGATACGCAGTATTTT,CASSQTGPRTDTQYF
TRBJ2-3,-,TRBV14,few,TGTGCCAGCAGCCCTAAAACTTCGGGTACGCAGTATTTT,CASSPKTSGTQYF
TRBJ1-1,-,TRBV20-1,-,TGCAGTGCGGTGGCTGGACAGCAGAACACTGAAGCTTTCTTT,CSAVAGQQNTEAFF
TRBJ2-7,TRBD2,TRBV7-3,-,TGTGCCAGCAGCCAACAAAGCGGGGGGACTCTCTACGAGCAGTACTTC,CASSQQSGGTLYEQYF
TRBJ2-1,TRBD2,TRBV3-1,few,TGTGCCAGCAGCCAAGCGGGAGGTCTAGGAAATGAGCAGTTCTTC,CASSQAGGLGNEQFF
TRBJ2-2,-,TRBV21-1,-,TGTGCTCAGCAAAACCGGGACAAGACCTTCCGGGTCACCGGGGAGCTGTTTTTT,CAQQNRDKTFRVTGELFF
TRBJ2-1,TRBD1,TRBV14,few,TGTGCCAGCAGCTTTAAGAGGACAGGGTACAATGAGCAGTTCTTC,CASSFKRTGYNEQFF
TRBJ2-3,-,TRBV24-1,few,TGTGCCACCAGTGACGCGGAGCCGGGGACAGATACGCAGTATTTT,CATSDAEPGTDTQYF
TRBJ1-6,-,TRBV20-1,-,TGCAGTGCTAGAGATGCCCTAATCTCCCACTTCAATTCACCCCTCCACTTT,CSARDALISHFNSPLHF